Listed below are T cell receptor beta chains from one sample, sequenced in a study of T cells in Graves' hyperthyroidism and ophthalmopathy. Via MiXCR, TCRdb re-called the multiplex PCR reads, giving one row per CDR3 protein. The sample carries 500,000 to 600,000 distinct CDR3 sequences, around 17% recorded once. The sample consisted of blood. Receptors originate from a woman in her late teens or twenties with Graves' hyperthyroidism. CDR3s include the opening cysteine and the closing phenylalanine or tryptophan. The D gene is left open where the match is weak. A clone size is listed for some rows: how often the clone was seen (once, few, many), or a class if it is expanded.

d_call	v_call	clone_size	j_call	cdr3_nt	cdr3_aa
NA	TRBV11-2	NA	TRBJ1-2	TGTGCCAGCAGCCCCATAAATTTATCAGACAGGACCCCCTTCTATGGCTACACCTTC	CASSPINLSDRTPFYGYTF
NA	TRBV9	NA	TRBJ2-3	TGTGCCAGCAGCGCCGATGGGGTAGAGCTGGATACGCAGTATTTT	CASSADGVELDTQYF
NA	TRBV3-1	many	TRBJ2-3	TGTGCCAGCAGCCAAGATGTGGTTACAGATACGCAGTATTTT	CASSQDVVTDTQYF
NA	TRBV24-1	NA	TRBJ2-1	TGTGCCACCAGTGATTCCCATCTACAGGGAGAGAGACCCTACAATGAGCAGTTCTTC	CATSDSHLQGERPYNEQFF
TRBD1	TRBV6-2/TRBV6-3	NA	TRBJ1-5	TGTGCCAGCAGTTACGGACAGGGACAGCCCCAGCATTTT	CASSYGQGQPQHF
NA	TRBV7-2	NA	TRBJ2-1	TGTGCCAGCAGCTCTCGCCTAGTCTCCTACAATGAGCAGTTCTTC	CASSSRLVSYNEQFF
NA	TRBV20-1	many	TRBJ2-5	TGCAGTGCTAGAGATCAGCTGCGGGGCCGGGAGACCCAGTACTTC	CSARDQLRGRETQYF
TRBD1	TRBV11-2	many	TRBJ1-1	TGTGCCAGCAGCTTAAGACAGGGCACATCTATCATGAACACTGAAGCTTTCTTT	CASSLRQGTSIMNTEAFF
NA	TRBV5-6	few	TRBJ1-1	TGTGCCAGCAGCCTGGGACCCGCGAACACTGAAGCTTTCTTT	CASSLGPANTEAFF
NA	TRBV7-2	NA	TRBJ1-2	TGTGCCAGCAGCAATCTGGGAGGCTACACCTTC	CASSNLGGYTF
TRBD1	TRBV12-3/TRBV12-4	many	TRBJ1-4	TGTGCCAGCAGTCCCCGACAGGGAGGGAATGAAAAACTGTTTTTT	CASSPRQGGNEKLFF
TRBD1	TRBV7-7	few	TRBJ2-5	TGTGCCAGCAGCAAACAGGGGGTCGGGGAGACCCAGTACTTC	CASSKQGVGETQYF
NA	TRBV25-1	NA	TRBJ2-5	TGTGCCAGCAGTGAACCACAGAAACAAGAGACCCAGTACTTC	CASSEPQKQETQYF
TRBD1	TRBV24-1	few	TRBJ2-1	TGTGCCACCGGGACAGGGGGCCGTGAGCAGTTCTTC	CATGTGGREQFF
NA	TRBV7-2	many	TRBJ1-3	TGTGCCAGCAGCTTAGCGACAGACTCTGGAAACACCATATATTTT	CASSLATDSGNTIYF
NA	TRBV5-1	many	TRBJ2-7	TGCGCCAGCAGCTTCAGTGGCAGATACCTATACGAGCAGTACTTC	CASSFSGRYLYEQYF